This entry features one T cell receptor beta chain sequence. The antigen is not known. There were only Caucasian adults among the donors, and all lived in Nashville, Tennessee. Produced via immunoSEQ multiplex PCR; TCRdb's table is partial and in-frame only. The sample has approximately 500,000 clones; 95% to 97% are singletons. The sample originates from a study of shared clonotypes between healthy human individuals. The CDR3 has 13 amino acids. V was cut by 10 bases and J by 5 bases, with 14 bases left in between. CDR1 SNHLY and CDR2 FYNNEI come from the germline V gene. Findings and caveats of the study: When compared with the clonotypes that were shared by all four sorted-subset donors, the non-shared clonotypes turned out to have lower generation probabilities.

This sequence originates from a woman in her 30s in good health. Source material: naive CD4+ T cells sorted from blood. Subset specified: CD45RA+ positively selected. The J gene is TRBJ1-4, the V gene TRBV2; weak D call: TRBD1 (6 bases). In DNA, the CDR3 is TGTGCCATCAGGGAGGGGGAGAATGAAAAACTGTTTTTT. It yields the protein CAIREGENEKLFF.